This TCR beta chain comes out of a study of shared clonotypes between healthy human individuals. Genomic DNA of every subset was divided equally among multiple immunoSEQ plates. Method: immunoSEQ multiplex PCR; TCRdb's copy keeps in-frame clones and lacks some. The sample contains some 1.5 million clones, nearly 99% of which appear only once. The CDR3 contains 13 residues. Germline V gene data show CDR1 as MNHEY and CDR2 as SVGAGI. Trimming took 6 bases from V and 3 from J, leaving 12 bases between them. This clonotype was sampled from a man aged 25-45 years in good health. V and J are TRBV6-5 and TRBJ2-7; maybe TRBD2 (5 bases). What was sequenced was naive CD4+ T cells sorted from blood. The subset denotes: CD45RA+ positively selected. Written as DNA, the CDR3 is TGTGCCAGCAGGAGAATAGCGCTCTACGAGCAGTACTTC. It specifies CASRRIALYEQYF.